These 12 T cell receptor beta chains share one sample of origin, sequenced in a study of CD8+ T cells in alopecia areata. Extraction and reverse transcription of RNA yielded cDNA as the sequencing template. Generated by immunoSEQ multiplex PCR, the TCRdb table keeps only in-frame clones and is missing some. The repertoire includes about 180,000 clones, 53% of them detected once, and 10% to 14% sits in the top ten. Treatment indicated: oral pan-JAK inhibitor, 5-10 mg twice daily. The material was CD8+ T cells sorted from blood, obtained at week 24, from a patient treated with tofacitinib. The receptors here all came from a human donor with alopecia areata.

The chain carries TRBV27 and TRBJ2-7; 7 bases are a match to TRBD2. CDR3 length equals 12 residues. J was trimmed by 4 bases and V by 6 bases; bases with no gene match: 3. Germline V gene sequence: CDR1 MNHEY, CDR2 SMNVEV (reference sequence). CDR3 bases: TGTGCCAGCAGAGACGGGAGGTACGAGCAGTACTTC. It yields the protein CASRDGRYEQYF.

The chain has TRBV4-3 and TRBJ1-5; no firm D call. Trimming removed 0 bases from V and 4 bases from J, with 10 bases in between. Germline V gene lookup returns CDR1 LGHNA and CDR2 YSLEER. This CDR3 is 15 amino acids long. CDR3 loop: CASSQDGLGNQPQHF. The CDR3 region has the DNA TGCGCCAGCAGCCAAGATGGGTTAGGGAATCAGCCCCAGCATTTT.

This sequence joins TRBV29-1 and TRBJ2-7; tentatively, D is TRBD2 (5 bases). Trimming took off 1 base at V and 2 bases at J, with 12 bases between the two ends. The CDR3 covers 14 residues. The germline V gene encodes CDR1 SQVTM and CDR2 ANQGSEA. The CDR3 region has the DNA TGCAGCGTTGAAGGAGGGTCTCAGACCTACGAGCAGTACTTC. Protein: CSVEGGSQTYEQYF.

The V call is TRBV5-1, the J call TRBJ1-1; TRBD1 matches at 7 bases. CDR1 and CDR2 from the germline V gene are SGHRS and YFSETQ. The trim removed 2 bases at V and 3 bases at J, leaving 7 bases unmatched. This CDR3 has 15 amino acids. CDR3 protein: CASSLPTGKDTEAFF. CDR3 DNA: TGCGCCAGCAGCTTACCGACAGGGAAGGACACTGAAGCTTTCTTT.

The V call is TRBV29-1, the J call TRBJ2-7; D is possibly TRBD2 (6 bases). Germline CDR1 SQVTM, CDR2 ANQGSEA. CDR3 length equals 12 residues. The ends were cut back, 2 bases at V and 4 bases at J, with 9 bases in the middle. CDR3 in amino acids: CSVESGEYEQYF. CDR3 nucleotides: TGCAGCGTTGAATCGGGGGAATACGAGCAGTACTTC.

This clone was recorded a few times. This chain joins TRBV14 and TRBJ2-1; D perhaps matches TRBD1 (6 bases). Germline V CDR1 and CDR2: SGHDN, FVKESK. The CDR3 has 16 residues. Trimming shortened V by 4 bases and J by 0 bases, and 13 bases separated the two germline ends. CDR3 DNA sequence: TGTGCCAGCAGCCTCCTAGGGACAACCTCCTACAATGAGCAGTTCTTC. As protein: CASSLLGTTSYNEQFF.

The chain couples TRBV9 to TRBJ2-7, with 11 bases fitting TRBD1. Losses at the gene ends were 5 bases for V and 3 bases for J; bases not matched to a gene: 7. This CDR3 is built from 15 residues. Looked up from germline, CDR1 is SGDLS and CDR2 is YYNGEE. The DNA of the CDR3 is TGTGCCAGCAGTGCCGGGACAGGGGGGTTCTACGAGCAGTACTTC. Protein: CASSAGTGGFYEQYF.

This chain joins TRBV27 and TRBJ2-2; a possible D gene is TRBD1 (6 bases). Germline-derived CDR1 and CDR2 are MNHEY and SMNVEV (reference sequence). Trimming shortened V by 6 bases and J by 5 bases, and 13 bases separated the two germline ends. The length of the CDR3 is 14 residues. The CDR3 region has the DNA TGTGCCAGCAGCCTCGTAACAGGGACCGGGGAGCTGTTTTTT. This codes for CASSLVTGTGELFF.

The count of this clone is one. The chain joins TRBV4-3 to TRBJ2-7; D is possibly TRBD1 (6 bases). Germline values: CDR1 LGHNA, CDR2 YSLEER. The CDR3 is 14 amino acids. V lost 3 bases and J lost 2, with 11 bases in between. The chain's CDR3 is CASSHRDKPYEQYF. Here the CDR3 DNA reads TGCGCCAGCAGCCACAGGGACAAGCCCTACGAGCAGTACTTC.

This clone is medium-sized by share. The chain uses TRBV6-4 and TRBJ1-2; the D is unclear. Germline loops: CDR1 MRHNA, CDR2 SNTAGT. This CDR3 contains 12 residues. V was trimmed by 0 bases and J by 7 bases, leaving 6 bases between them. CDR3 region: CASSDSEVGYTF. In DNA, the CDR3 is TGTGCCAGCAGTGACTCCGAAGTTGGCTACACCTTC.

By its share, this clone is medium-sized. This rearrangement joins TRBV6-1 to TRBJ1-2, with D hard to call. This CDR3 spans 12 amino acids. Germline V gives CDR1 MNHNS, CDR2 SASEGT. V was pared by 6 bases and J by 2 bases, with 7 bases between. The CDR3 sequence: CASRGRNYGYTF. The CDR3 nucleotides are TGTGCCAGCAGGGGCAGAAACTATGGCTACACCTTC.

The rearrangement uses TRBV4-1 and TRBJ2-7; 7 bases map to TRBD1. This CDR3 has 15 amino acids. CDR1 is MGHRA, CDR2 YSYEKL, per germline. Trimming cost V 0 bases and J 3 bases; bases outside gene matches: 5. The CDR3 sequence is CASSQDRGQIYEQYF. CDR3 coding DNA: TGCGCCAGCAGCCAAGATAGGGGGCAGATCTACGAGCAGTACTTC.